The 19 T cell receptor beta chains listed next were all sequenced from one sample in a study of T cell changes during pregnancy in multiple sclerosis. Libraries were prepared by immunoSEQ multiplex PCR; TCRdb keeps only in-frame clonotypes and omits some of them. The data hold about 110,000 clones, with roughly nine tenths observed a single time. Sequencing used peripheral blood, obtained before pregnancy. The receptors come from a female donor with multiple sclerosis, enrolled in a pregnancy study.

The V and J genes are TRBV5-1 and TRBJ2-3; TRBD2 matches 10 bases. This CDR3 spans 16 amino acids. Germline V gives CDR1 SGHRS, CDR2 YFSETQ. V lost 0 bases, J lost 4 bases, and 5 bases stayed unmatched. The CDR3: CASSLAQREGSDTQYF. The DNA of the CDR3 is TGCGCCAGCAGCTTGGCGCAGCGGGAGGGGTCAGATACGCAGTATTTT.

The V and J genes are TRBV19 and TRBJ2-3; D not certain. This CDR3 is 14 amino acids long. CDR1 and CDR2 from the germline V gene are LNHDA and SQIVND (reference sequence). Deletions cut 5 bases from V and 5 bases from J, with 14 bases between. In DNA, the CDR3 is TGTGCCAGTAGTCCATCGAGTACTGGAGATACGCAGTATTTT. The encoded protein is CASSPSSTGDTQYF.

This chain joins TRBV7-8 and TRBJ2-5; 10 nucleotides line up with TRBD1. Looked up from germline, CDR1 is SGHVS and CDR2 is FQNEAQ. V shed 4 bases and J 4 bases; nucleotides not matched to a gene: 6. The CDR3 is 15 residues long. The CDR3 sequence: CASSYRQGALETQYF. CDR3 in DNA: TGTGCCAGCAGCTACCGACAGGGGGCCTTAGAGACCCAGTACTTC. Based on the CDR3 plus reference TRBV7-8 and TRBJ2-5, the full variable domain is GAGVSQSPRYKVAKRGQDVALRCDPISGHVSLFWYQQALGQGPEFLTYFQNEAQLDKSGLPSDRFFAERPEGSVSTLKIQRTQQEDSAVYLCASSYRQGALETQYFGPGTRLLVL.

This clone was counted a single time. The chain carries TRBV29-1 and TRBJ2-3; 10 bases are a match to TRBD1. Germline values: CDR1 SQVTM, CDR2 ANQGSEA. There are 13 residues in the CDR3. CDR3 sequence reads: CTYDRGLVDTQYF. The CDR3, as DNA: TGCACCTACGACAGGGGGCTTGTAGATACGCAGTATTTT.

The chain couples TRBV13 to TRBJ2-6; 7 nucleotides align to TRBD2. The CDR3 is 16 amino acids. Germline V gives CDR1 PRHDT, CDR2 FYEKMQ (reference sequence). Trimming at V came to 3 bases and at J to 0 bases, leaving 2 bases not matched to a gene. Here the CDR3 reads CASSLRGSSGANVLTF. DNA of the CDR3: TGTGCCAGCAGCTTGCGGGGGTCCTCTGGGGCCAACGTCCTGACTTTC.

This rearrangement joins TRBV7-2 to TRBJ2-7; TRBD2 agrees at 8 bases. V shed 2 bases, J shed 4 bases, and the junction held 10 bases outside the gene matches. CDR1 is SGHTA, CDR2 FQGNSA, per germline. The CDR3 sequence is 16 residues long. The CDR3: CASSLRTTSAGYEQYF. Written as DNA, the CDR3 is TGTGCCAGCAGCTTACGGACGACTAGCGCAGGATACGAGCAGTACTTC.

V and J are TRBV5-4 and TRBJ2-2, with a tentative D call TRBD2 (7 bases). The CDR3 is 15 residues long. V lost 2 bases and J 3 bases, leaving 11 bases between the germline ends. Germline loops: CDR1 SGHNT, CDR2 YYREEE (reference sequence). The CDR3 bases are TGTGCCAGCAGCTTACGGGGGGCCGACACCGGGGAGCTGTTTTTT. Translated: CASSLRGADTGELFF. Variable domain in full (rest from reference TRBV5-4 and TRBJ2-2): ETGVTQSPTHLIKTRGQQVTLRCSSQSGHNTVSWYQQALGQGPQFIFQYYREEENGRGNFPPRFSGLQFPNYSSELNVNALELDDSALYLCASSLRGADTGELFFGEGSRLTVL.

The rearrangement joins TRBV19 to TRBJ2-1; TRBD2 agrees at 13 bases. Trimming took 8 bases from V and 5 from J; bases not matched to a gene: 0. The germline CDR1 and CDR2 sequences are LNHDA and SQIVND (reference sequence). This CDR3 comprises 13 residues. The CDR3 loop is CASGLAGDNEQFF. CDR3 in DNA: TGTGCCAGTGGACTAGCGGGAGACAATGAGCAGTTCTTC.

As to this clone: One junction end does not reproduce the germline sequence, and a read error may be involved. The chain is built from TRBV29-1 and TRBJ1-2; maybe TRBD1 (6 bases). The CDR3 is 12 amino acids. Germline loops: CDR1 SQVTM, CDR2 ANQGSEA. The CDR3 is CSSRGGEAGYTF. The DNA for the CDR3 is TGTAGCTCGAGAGGGGGAGAGGCCGGCTACACCTTC.

This chain joins TRBV28 and TRBJ1-1, with D tentatively TRBD1 (5 bases). CDR3 length: 13 residues. V gave up 6 bases and J gave up 5 bases, with 13 bases separating them. Germline-derived CDR1 and CDR2 are MDHEN and SYDVKM. CDR3 sequence (DNA): TGTGCCAGCAGCCCAGGGTTATGGACTGAAGCTTTCTTT. Translation: CASSPGLWTEAFF.

The V gene is TRBV5-1, the J gene TRBJ2-3, with 11 positions matching TRBD2. V dropped 4 bases and J dropped 1; count of bases not matched to a gene: 11. The germline V gene has CDR1 SGHRS and CDR2 YFSETQ. The CDR3 runs to 18 residues. CDR3 DNA: TGCGCCAGCAGCCCGGACCCCCCGGGACTAGCGGGCACAGATACGCAGTATTTT. It codes for CASSPDPPGLAGTDTQYF.

This chain uses TRBV2 with TRBJ1-2; TRBD1 agrees at 9 bases. CDR3 length: 12 residues. Germline CDR1 SNHLY, CDR2 FYNNEI. J was trimmed by 8 bases and V by 8 bases; bases with no gene match: 6. CDR3 nucleotides: TGTGCCAGCCGGAGACAGGGGGACGGCTACACCTTC. This encodes CASRRQGDGYTF.

CDR3 bases: TGTGCCAGCAGCAAGGAAGGTTCCCTAGGCGAGCAGTTCTTC. Encoded protein: CASSKEGSLGEQFF. The V gene is TRBV7-8, the J gene TRBJ2-1, with D unclear. Germline V gene sequence: CDR1 SGHVS, CDR2 FQNEAQ. V lost 5 bases and J lost 10, with 18 bases in between. This CDR3 has 14 residues.

The rearrangement links TRBV6-5 to TRBJ2-7; 9 nucleotides align to TRBD1. Per the germline V gene, CDR1 is MNHEY and CDR2 is SVGAGI. The CDR3 is 15 amino acids. Losses at the gene ends were 5 bases for V and 3 bases for J; bases not matched to a gene: 8. For the CDR3, the DNA is TGTGCCAGCAGTCCCGGACAGGGGACACTCTACGAGCAGTACTTC. Protein product: CASSPGQGTLYEQYF.

This chain joins TRBV21-1 and TRBJ1-2. TRBV21-1 is a recognized pseudogene. The CDR3 is 15 amino acids. The CDR3 protein is CASSNPPVANYGYTF. DNA of the CDR3: TGTGCCAGCAGCAACCCCCCGGTCGCTAACTATGGCTACACCTTC.

The chain carries TRBV25-1 and TRBJ2-5, with 11 bases that match TRBD2. CDR3 length: 13 amino acids. Germline trimming cut 6 bases from V and 11 bases from J; bases unmatched to any gene: 8. The germline CDR1 and CDR2 sequences are MGHDK and SYGVNS. The DNA of the CDR3 is TGTGCCAGCAGCCTAGCGGGGGGTTTCAGGCAGTACTTC. Translating it yields CASSLAGGFRQYF.

V and J are TRBV7-9 and TRBJ2-7, with 7 positions matching TRBD2. V gave up 8 bases and J gave up 3 bases; unmatched junction bases: 7. The CDR3 length is 13 residues. CDR1 and CDR2 from the germline V gene are SEHNR and FQNEAQ (reference sequence). CDR3 in amino acids: CASEIGGGYEQYF. DNA for the CDR3: TGTGCCAGCGAAATTGGGGGGGGCTACGAGCAGTACTTC.

The gene calls are TRBV7-8 and TRBJ1-2; the D gene is possibly TRBD1 (6 bases). CDR3 length equals 14 residues. CDR1 and CDR2 (germline): SGHVS, FQNEAQ. V shed 1 base and J shed 7 bases, with 13 bases lying between them. CDR3 in DNA: TGTGCCAGCAGCTTAGGAGGGGGTGGTCGTGGCTACACCTTC. It encodes CASSLGGGGRGYTF.

The chain joins TRBV7-2 to TRBJ2-5; 8 positions match TRBD2. In germline, CDR1 is SGHTA, CDR2 FQGNSA. With V trimmed by 5 bases and J by 6 bases, 11 bases remained unmatched. This CDR3 region has 15 residues. CDR3 protein: CASSPLGGARKTQYF. The CDR3 coding sequence is TGTGCCAGCAGCCCCCTCGGGGGGGCCCGAAAGACCCAGTACTTC.